The entry below describes one T cell receptor (beta chain). This entry comes from a study of blood T cell repertoires in COVID-19. Some clones are missing from TCRdb's copy, which holds only in-frame ones; the method was immunoSEQ multiplex PCR. Seen here are 150,000 to 200,000 clones, approximately 84% observed once, and the top ten hold under 3%. The receptor was isolated from a human donor with acute or convalescent COVID-19. The donor label of this sample is uncertain. The sequenced sample consisted of peripheral blood.

In DNA, the CDR3 is TGTGCCAGCAGCGTCTCGGGACAAAACTATGGCTACACCTTC. This codes for CASSVSGQNYGYTF. This chain links TRBV9 with TRBJ1-2; D may be TRBD1 (6 bases). Deletions cut 2 bases from V and 2 bases from J, with 10 bases between. The V gene's germline CDR1 is SGDLS and CDR2 YYNGEE. CDR3 length: 14 amino acids.